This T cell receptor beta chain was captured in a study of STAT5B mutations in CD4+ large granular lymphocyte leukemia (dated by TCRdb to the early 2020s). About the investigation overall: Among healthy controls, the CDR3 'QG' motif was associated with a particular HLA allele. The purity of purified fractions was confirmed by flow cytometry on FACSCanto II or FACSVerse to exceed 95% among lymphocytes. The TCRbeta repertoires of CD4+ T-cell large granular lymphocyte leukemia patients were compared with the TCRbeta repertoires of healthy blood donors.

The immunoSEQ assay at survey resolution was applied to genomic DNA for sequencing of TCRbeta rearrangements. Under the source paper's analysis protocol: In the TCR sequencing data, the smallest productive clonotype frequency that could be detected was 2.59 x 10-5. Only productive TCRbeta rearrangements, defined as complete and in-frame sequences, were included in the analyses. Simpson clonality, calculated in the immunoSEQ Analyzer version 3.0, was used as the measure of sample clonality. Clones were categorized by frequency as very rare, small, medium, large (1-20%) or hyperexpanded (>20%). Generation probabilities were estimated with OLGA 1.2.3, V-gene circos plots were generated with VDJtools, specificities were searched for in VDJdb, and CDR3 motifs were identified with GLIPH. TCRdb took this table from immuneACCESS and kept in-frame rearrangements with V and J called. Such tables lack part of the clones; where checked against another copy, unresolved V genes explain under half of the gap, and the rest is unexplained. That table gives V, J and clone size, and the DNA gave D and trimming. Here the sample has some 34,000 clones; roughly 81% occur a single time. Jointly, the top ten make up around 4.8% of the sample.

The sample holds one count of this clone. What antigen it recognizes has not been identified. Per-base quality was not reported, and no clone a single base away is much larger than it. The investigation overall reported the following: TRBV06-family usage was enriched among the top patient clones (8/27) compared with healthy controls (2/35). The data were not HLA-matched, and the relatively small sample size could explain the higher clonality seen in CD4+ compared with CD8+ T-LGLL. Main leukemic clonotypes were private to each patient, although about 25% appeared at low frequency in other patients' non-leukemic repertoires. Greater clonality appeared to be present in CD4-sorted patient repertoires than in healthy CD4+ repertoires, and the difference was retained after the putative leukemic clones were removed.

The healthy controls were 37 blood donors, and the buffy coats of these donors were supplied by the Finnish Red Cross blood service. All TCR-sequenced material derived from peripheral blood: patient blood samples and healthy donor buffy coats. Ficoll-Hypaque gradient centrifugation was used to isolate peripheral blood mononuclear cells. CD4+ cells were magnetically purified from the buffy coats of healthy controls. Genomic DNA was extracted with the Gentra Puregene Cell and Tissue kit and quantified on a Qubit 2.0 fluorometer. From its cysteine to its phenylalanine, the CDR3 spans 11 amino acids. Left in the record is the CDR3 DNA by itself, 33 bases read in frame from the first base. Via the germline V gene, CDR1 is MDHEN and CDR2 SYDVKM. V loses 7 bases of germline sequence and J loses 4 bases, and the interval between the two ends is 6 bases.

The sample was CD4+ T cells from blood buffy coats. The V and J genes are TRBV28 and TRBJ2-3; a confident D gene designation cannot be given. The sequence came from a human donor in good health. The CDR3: CASTQADTQYF. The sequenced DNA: TGTGCCAGCACCCAGGCAGATACGCAGTATTTT.